The 30 T cell receptor beta chains reported below all come from one sample, sequenced in a study of blood T cells in healthy people across ages (dated by TCRdb to about 2015). The protocol used for the library was 5' RACE. Sequencing was carried out with an Illumina HiSeq 2500. A second 7 to 11 cycle PCR used a sample-barcoded 5' primer and a J-beta primer mix. TCRdb handled the public reads itself, with Q25 trimming in fastp and clone calling in MiXCR, and kept productive beta chains. Entries are consolidated by CDR3 protein sequence, retaining the most common genes and DNA. A total of more than 1,000,000 distinct CDR3 sequences appear in this sample, 20% to 25% of them only once. About 0.69% of the sample is in the top ten clones. The sample was also reused in another study, on T cells of mothers and their children.

Sequencing was performed on blood. The receptors come from a girl aged 2 to 9 in good health.

Here the CDR3 DNA reads TGTGCCAGCAGTTTAGGGGGGCCGGTAGCCAAAAACATTCAGTACTTC. Protein sequence: CASSLGGPVAKNIQYF. This rearrangement joins TRBV28 to TRBJ2-4, with D perhaps matching TRBD1 or TRBD2 (6 bases each). V was shortened by 2 bases and J by 0 bases, with 11 bases between the two germline ends. Per the germline V gene, CDR1 is MDHEN and CDR2 is SYDVKM. The CDR3 extends over 16 amino acids. The full variable domain, completed using reference TRBV28 and TRBJ2-4, is DVKVTQSSRYLVKRTGEKVFLECVQDMDHENMFWYRQDPGLGLRLIYFSYDVKMKEKGDIPEGYSVSREKKERFSLILESASTNQTSMYLCASSLGGPVAKNIQYFGAGTRLSVL.

A few counts support this clonotype. The V call is TRBV29-1, the J call TRBJ1-4, with a weak D call TRBD1 (6 bases). With 6 bases removed from V and 8 bases from J, the gap between germline ends came to 22 bases. CDR3 size: 15 residues. CDR1 SQVTM and CDR2 ANQGSEA come from the germline V gene. The CDR3 coding sequence is TGCAGCGTCCTACCGGGACACCCTATCGGGGAAAAACTGTTTTTT. Translated, it gives CSVLPGHPIGEKLFF.

The V call is TRBV7-9, the J call TRBJ1-2; no clear D. The CDR3 extends over 17 amino acids. Germline values: CDR1 SEHNR, CDR2 FQNEAQ (reference sequence). Trimming shortened V by 0 bases and J by 8 bases, and 22 bases separated the two germline ends. The CDR3 nucleotides are TGTGCCAGCAGCTTAGCGGTCCCAAACGTGGACCAAGAGGGCTACACCTTC. Translation: CASSLAVPNVDQEGYTF.

CDR3 bases: TGCAGTGCTAAAAATCCGAGACAAGAGACCCAGTACTTC. Its protein product is CSAKNPRQETQYF. The J gene is TRBJ2-5, the V gene TRBV20-1; D call uncertain. The V gene's germline CDR1 is DFQATT and CDR2 SNEGSKA (reference sequence). Trimming cost V 4 bases and J 2 bases, with 11 bases left between them. The CDR3 extends over 13 amino acids.

With regard to this clonotype: The junction departs from germline at one end; a sequencing error may be responsible. V usage is TRBV2 and J usage is TRBJ2-1; 9 nucleotides match TRBD1. CDR1 and CDR2 from the germline V gene are SNHLY and FYNNEI. CDR3 length equals 13 residues. DNA of the CDR3: TGTGCCAGCAGGGACAGGGGTTACGATGAGCGGTTCTTC. Translation gives CASRDRGYDERFF.

This sequence joins TRBV5-1 and TRBJ2-3, with a weak D call TRBD2 (6 bases). The V end was cut by 3 bases, the J end by 5 bases, with 13 bases between. The CDR3 totals 14 residues. CDR1 SGHRS and CDR2 YFSETQ come from the germline V gene. CDR3 sequence: CASSSSGEGDTQYF. In nucleotides, the CDR3 is TGCGCCAGCAGCTCGTCGGGAGAAGGAGATACGCAGTATTTT. Full variable domain (rest looked up from reference TRBV5-1 and TRBJ2-3): KAGVTQTPRYLIKTRGQQVTLSCSPISGHRSVSWYQQTPGQGLQFLFEYFSETQRNKGNFPGRFSGRQFSNSRSEMNVSTLELGDSALYLCASSSSGEGDTQYFGPGTRLTVL.

A note on this clonotype: At one end, the junction sequence differs from germline, possibly due to a read error. J is TRBJ1-4 and V is TRBV7-8, with D possibly matching TRBD1 (5 bases). CDR1 and CDR2 (germline): SGHVS, FQNEAQ. The CDR3 consists of 15 residues. The CDR3 spells CASSDLGIRGERLFF. The DNA for the CDR3 is TGTGCCAGCAGCGACCTAGGGATAAGGGGAGAAAGACTGTTTTTT.

The J gene is TRBJ1-1, the V gene TRBV10-3; D remains unclear. The CDR3 totals 14 residues. V was shortened by 0 bases and J by 1 base, with 6 bases between the two germline ends. Germline loops: CDR1 ENHRY, CDR2 SYGVKD. The CDR3 reads CAISESRENTEAFF. DNA of the CDR3: TGTGCCATCAGTGAGTCGCGTGAGAACACTGAAGCTTTCTTT.

This clonotype has a handful of counts. The chain carries TRBV20-1 and TRBJ2-7; TRBD1 or TRBD2 may be the D gene (5 bases each). The CDR3 has 14 residues. Per germline, CDR1 DFQATT and CDR2 SNEGSKA (reference sequence). The V gene lost 5 bases and the J gene lost 3 bases, with 17 bases spanning the gap. This CDR3 is CSAYISGPNYEQYF. The CDR3 DNA reads TGCAGTGCTTATATCTCGGGGCCTAACTACGAGCAGTACTTC.

The chain combines TRBV12-3 or TRBV12-4 with TRBJ1-2, with a tentative D call TRBD1 (5 bases). CDR3 size: 16 residues. V was trimmed by 5 bases and J by 8 bases, leaving 24 bases between them. CDR3 DNA: TGTGCCAGCAGTCCGTTCGCGGGCGGGGGATTGGGGGGCTACACCTTC. This gives the protein CASSPFAGGGLGGYTF.

Many counts were recorded for this clonotype. The chain has TRBV9 and TRBJ1-4, with D perhaps matching TRBD1 (5 bases). The CDR3 is 13 amino acids. Trimming took 2 bases from V and 4 from J, leaving 6 bases between them. Germline loops: CDR1 SGDLS, CDR2 YYNGEE. The DNA for the CDR3 is TGTGCCAGCAGCGTGGGACTTAATGAAAAACTGTTTTTT. Translated, it gives CASSVGLNEKLFF. The full variable domain, its missing parts supplied by reference TRBV9 and TRBJ1-4, is DSGVTQTPKHLITATGQRVTLRCSPRSGDLSVYWYQQSLDQGLQFLIQYYNGEERAKGNILERFSAQQFPDLHSELNLSSLELGDSALYFCASSVGLNEKLFFGSGTQLSVL.

The table lists this clonotype with a few counts. V gene TRBV5-1 combines with J gene TRBJ2-5; 10 bases agree with TRBD1. The end of the DNA fits TRBJ2-1 better, so the J call may be wrong. Germline V lookup: CDR1 SGHRS, CDR2 YFSETQ. This CDR3 is 16 amino acids long. CDR3 protein: CASRIFPGQGNNEQFF. As DNA, the CDR3 is TGCGCCAGCCGAATCTTCCCGGGACAGGGGAACAATGAGCAGTTCTTC.

This clonotype has just a few counts. The chain employs TRBV7-9 and TRBJ2-5, with 11 bases identical to TRBD2. Germline V lookup: CDR1 SEHNR, CDR2 FQNEAQ (reference sequence). CDR3 size: 17 residues. V trimming: 5 bases; J trimming: 2 bases; junction bases outside the gene matches: 10. As DNA, the CDR3 is TGTGCCAGCAGCCAAACTACTAGCGGGAGTGTACAAGAGACCCAGTACTTC. Protein sequence: CASSQTTSGSVQETQYF.

Ten or more counts support this clonotype. V usage is TRBV27 and J usage is TRBJ2-5; 8 nucleotides match TRBD1. Germline lookup yields CDR1 MNHEY and CDR2 SMNVEV (reference sequence). There are 15 residues in the CDR3. J was trimmed by 2 bases and V by 5 bases; bases with no gene match: 7. CDR3 loop: CASSPRTGWQETQYF. The CDR3 DNA reads TGTGCCAGCAGTCCCCGGACAGGGTGGCAAGAGACCCAGTACTTC.

The CDR3 region is CASIVEIGDTQYF. CDR3 nucleotide sequence: TGTGCCAGCATCGTAGAGATAGGAGATACGCAGTATTTT. The chain carries TRBV7-8 and TRBJ2-3; unclear D gene. This CDR3 spans 13 amino acids. Trimming shortened V by 7 bases and J by 5 bases, and 13 bases separated the two germline ends. The germline V gene encodes CDR1 SGHVS and CDR2 FQNEAQ.

This clonotype was seen only a few times. The chain is built from TRBV19 and TRBJ2-7; D assignment may be TRBD1 or TRBD2 (5 bases each). The germline V gene encodes CDR1 LNHDA and CDR2 SQIVND (reference sequence). The V and J ends lost 3 bases and 6 bases respectively, with 12 bases between them. This CDR3 has 13 residues. CDR3 in DNA: TGTGCCAGTAGTATGAGGGCAGGGTCCGAGCAGTACTTC. Its protein product is CASSMRAGSEQYF.

In its sample, this clonotype was seen a few times. The rearrangement uses TRBV7-9 and TRBJ2-5; 15 bases match TRBD2. The DNA end lines up better with TRBJ2-1; the J call may be wrong. The germline gives CDR1 SEHNR, CDR2 FQNEAQ (reference sequence). The CDR3 is 16 residues long. The CDR3 here is CASSPRTSGGATEQFF. In nucleotides, the CDR3 is TGTGCCAGCAGCCCCCGGACTAGCGGGGGGGCTACTGAGCAGTTCTTC.

In its sample, this clonotype was seen a few times. The genes are TRBV29-1 and TRBJ2-3, with 7 bases aligning to TRBD1. After removal of 6 bases from V and 3 bases from J, the junction contained 6 bases not matched to a gene. The CDR3 runs 13 residues. The germline CDR1 and CDR2 sequences are SQVTM and ANQGSEA. The CDR3 spells CSVTGIRTDTQYF. In DNA form, the CDR3 reads TGCAGCGTGACAGGGATACGGACAGATACGCAGTATTTT.

V usage is TRBV20-1 and J usage is TRBJ1-1; D might be TRBD1 (6 bases). The CDR3 covers 13 residues. The V gene's germline CDR1 is DFQATT and CDR2 SNEGSKA (reference sequence). Trimming shortened V by 6 bases and J by 1 base, and 12 bases separated the two germline ends. The CDR3 DNA follows: TGCAGTGCAAACAGGGCCCAGAACACTGAAGCTTTCTTT. It codes for CSANRAQNTEAFF.

CDR3 loop: CSVERGGNTEAFF. CDR3 sequence (DNA): TGCAGCGTTGAAAGGGGGGGGAACACTGAAGCTTTCTTT. The chain uses TRBV29-1 and TRBJ1-1, with D possibly being TRBD1 (6 bases). Germline lookup yields CDR1 SQVTM and CDR2 ANQGSEA. The CDR3 sequence is 13 residues long. V was shortened by 2 bases and J by 1 base, with 8 bases between the two germline ends.

The chain has TRBV28 and TRBJ2-7; D may correspond to TRBD1 or TRBD2 (5 bases each). The germline V and J ends were trimmed by 8 bases and 5 bases, with 13 bases remaining between them. CDR3 size: 12 residues. Germline lookup yields CDR1 MDHEN and CDR2 SYDVKM. The CDR3 protein is CASRDGPHEQYF. CDR3 sequence (DNA): TGTGCCAGCCGGGACGGGCCCCACGAGCAGTACTTC.

The gene calls are TRBV28 and TRBJ2-1; TRBD2 matches 10 bases. The J call is uncertain, as TRBJ2-5 better fits the DNA end. The CDR3 is made up of 14 amino acids. Germline loops: CDR1 MDHEN, CDR2 SYDVKM. CDR3: CASSSSGGVETQYF. The DNA for the CDR3 is TGTGCCAGCAGTTCAAGCGGGGGGGTCGAGACCCAGTACTTC.

This clonotype was observed once. The chain combines TRBV7-9 with TRBJ1-2, with 7 positions matching TRBD1. Germline values: CDR1 SEHNR, CDR2 FQNEAQ (reference sequence). J lost 4 bases, V lost 5 bases, and 7 bases had no gene match. This CDR3 spans 14 amino acids. The CDR3 nucleotides are TGTGCCAGCAGCGACATGGGACAGCTCTATGGCTACACCTTC. Translated: CASSDMGQLYGYTF.

V usage is TRBV24-1 and J usage is TRBJ1-5; 11 bases match TRBD1. The CDR3 is 17 amino acids. V lost 4 bases to trimming and J lost 1 base; unmatched junction nucleotides: 5. CDR1 is KGHDR and CDR2 is SFDVKD in the germline V gene. The CDR3 spells CATSETGQGASNQPQHF. In DNA, the CDR3 is TGTGCCACCAGTGAGACCGGACAGGGGGCAAGCAATCAGCCCCAGCATTTT.

This chain links TRBV14 with TRBJ2-5; TRBD1 is a possible D gene (6 bases). Germline lookup yields CDR1 SGHDN and CDR2 FVKESK. V was cut by 1 base and J by 2 bases, with 11 bases left in between. The CDR3 sequence is 15 residues long. CDR3 bases: TGTGCCAGCAGCCAAGGCCTAGGACAGCAAGAGACCCAGTACTTC. Translating it yields CASSQGLGQQETQYF.

This clonotype appeared a few times. The CDR3 reads CASSLVVGQPYF. The CDR3 coding sequence is TGTGCCAGCAGCTTAGTAGTCGGGCAGCCCTACTTC. V usage is TRBV7-2 and J usage is TRBJ2-5; D not resolved. Looked up from germline, CDR1 is SGHTA and CDR2 is FQGNSA. This CDR3 contains 12 residues. Trimming left V 1 base short and J 14 bases short, with 14 bases between.

The CDR3 coding sequence is TGTGCCAGCAGTTTAGGGCAGGGGATCACCGCGGCTAATGAAAAACTGTTTTTT. Protein sequence: CASSLGQGITAANEKLFF. This sequence joins TRBV28 and TRBJ1-4; D is perhaps TRBD1 (6 bases). The CDR3 extends over 18 amino acids. V lost 2 bases and J 3 bases, leaving 19 bases between the germline ends. Germline V gene data show CDR1 as MDHEN and CDR2 as SYDVKM. Based on the CDR3 plus reference TRBV28 and TRBJ1-4, the full variable domain is DVKVTQSSRYLVKRTGEKVFLECVQDMDHENMFWYRQDPGLGLRLIYFSYDVKMKEKGDIPEGYSVSREKKERFSLILESASTNQTSMYLCASSLGQGITAANEKLFFGSGTQLSVL.

J is TRBJ2-7 and V is TRBV4-3, with D perhaps being TRBD1 or TRBD2 (6 bases each). Germline values: CDR1 LGHNA, CDR2 YSLEER. CDR3 length: 15 residues. With 0 bases removed from V and 3 bases from J, the gap between germline ends came to 12 bases. The CDR3 here is CASSQEKGGNYEQYF. CDR3 DNA: TGCGCCAGCAGCCAAGAGAAAGGGGGGAACTACGAGCAGTACTTC.

This clonotype was seen a few times. The chain recombines TRBV27 with TRBJ2-5; 14 bases line up with TRBD2. The CDR3 sequence is 17 residues long. After removal of 0 bases from V and 3 bases from J, the junction contained 3 bases not matched to a gene. The germline V gene has CDR1 MNHEY and CDR2 SMNVEV (reference sequence). CDR3 nucleotides: TGTGCCAGCAGTTTATCACCGGGACTAGCGGGAGAAGAGACCCAGTACTTC. Its translation: CASSLSPGLAGEETQYF.

This clonotype has more than one count but fewer than ten. The genes are TRBV15 and TRBJ1-2; TRBD1 might be the D (6 bases). V was cut by 1 base and J by 1 base, with 19 bases left in between. CDR3 length: 18 residues. Germline loops: CDR1 LNHNV, CDR2 YYDKDF (reference sequence). In DNA form, the CDR3 reads TGTGCCACCAGCAGAGGTACCCTTTACAGGGCTAATAACTATGGCTACACCTTC. Amino acids: CATSRGTLYRANNYGYTF.